This TCR beta chain is drawn from a study of blood T cell repertoires in COVID-19. Study-wide background: Donors in the United States, Italy and Spain gave samples during acute or convalescent COVID-19.

The CDR3 runs 13 residues. The ends lost 6 bases at V and 5 bases at J; junction bases unmatched: 4. Germline-derived CDR1 and CDR2 are ENHRY and SYGVKD. Original processing methods: Quantification of nucleated cells was approximated via reference gene primer amplification. Sequenced by immunoSEQ multiplex PCR; TCRdb stores in-frame clones only, minus some. The DNA was the basis for D and trimming; V, J and clone size are from that table. The sample records approximately 70,000 clones, roughly 80% being singletons. What was sequenced was peripheral blood. The source of this sequence is a man in his sixties or seventies who had recovered from COVID-19. This rearrangement joins TRBV10-3 to TRBJ2-1, with TRBD2 matching 7 bases. The CDR3 loop reads CAISSGKDNEQFF. The CDR3 DNA reads as TGTGCCATCAGCAGCGGGAAAGACAATGAGCAGTTCTTC.